The clone carrying this T cell receptor beta chain was observed once. What it recognizes is unknown. The source of the sample is a study of OX40 agonist ivuxolimab in advanced cancers. In the study overall: A male proportion of about 84% was recorded, with mean age approximately 57 years and range about 23 to 90. Therapy given before enrollment (anti-PD-1, anti-PD-L1 or anti-CTLA-4) was allowed, and approximately 40% had some.

Sequencing used immunoSEQ multiplex PCR; TCRdb keeps in-frame clones, though not all of them. The sample lists just under 75,000 clones, about 90% occurring once. Germline trimming cut 6 bases from V and 5 bases from J; bases unmatched to any gene: 4. Germline V gene sequence: CDR1 MNHEY, CDR2 SVGAGI. This CDR3 spans 13 amino acids. Study outcomes and limitations: Among the lowest peripheral clonal expansion occurred in 0.1-3.0 mg/kg partial responders. CD4+ and CD8+ blood T cells expanded clonally by week 6 at 0.1 to 3.0 mg/kg.

J is TRBJ2-7 and V is TRBV6-5, with 10 bases identical to TRBD2. This specimen was CD4+ or CD8+ T cells sorted from blood, taken in a trial of the OX40 agonist ivuxolimab. The origin of this receptor is an adult with an advanced solid tumor such as melanoma, head and neck, liver or kidney cancer. The CDR3, as DNA: TGTGCCAGCAGACTAGCGGGAAGGAACGAGCAGTACTTC. Protein product: CASRLAGRNEQYF.